Following are 10 T cell receptor beta chains from one sample sequenced in a study of cytomegalovirus exposure and HLA in healthy donors (dated by TCRdb to about 2017). The library was prepared using the immunoSEQ multiplex PCR assay. The multiplex PCR relied on a mix of 60 forward primers for TCR Vbeta segments and 13 reverse primers for TCR Jbeta segments. TCRdb mirrors the immuneACCESS table, restricted to in-frame sequences. Some clones are absent from its copies; in checked studies, under half trace to an unresolved V gene, and the reason for the others is unknown. This sample gives 150,000 to 200,000 clones in total; less than 90% of them show up just once. The ten largest make up roughly 2.1% of the sample. The sequencing input was PBMCs. The receptors were gathered from a man between 18 and 35 years old in good health and CMV-seronegative.

The chain links TRBV28 to TRBJ2-2; 7 bases map to TRBD1. With V trimmed by 2 bases and J by 6 bases, 3 bases remained unmatched. The CDR3 runs 14 residues. Germline V CDR1 and CDR2: MDHEN, SYDVKM. CDR3 coding DNA: TGTGCCAGCAGTTTAGGGCAGGGGGCCGGGGAGCTGTTTTTT. Its translation: CASSLGQGAGELFF.

CDR3 nucleotides: TGCACCAGCAGCACCGGGACAGGGGGCTCCTACGAGCAGTACTTC. This translates into CTSSTGTGGSYEQYF. This rearrangement joins TRBV1 to TRBJ2-7; TRBD1 was called by the table and not checked on the DNA. TRBV1 has pseudogene status. The CDR3 contains 15 residues.

This chain joins TRBV23-1 and TRBJ1-5, with D tentatively TRBD1 (6 bases). TRBV23-1 is filed as an ORF, its function uncertain. This CDR3 is 17 amino acids long. V lost 0 bases and J 1 base, leaving 13 bases between the germline ends. This CDR3 reads CASSQSRAQGSNQPQHF. The CDR3 DNA is TGCGCCAGCAGTCAATCCCGGGCCCAGGGGAGCAATCAGCCCCAGCATTTT.

The chain employs TRBV6-1 and TRBJ1-6; a weak D match, TRBD1 (5 bases). V gave up 7 bases and J gave up 6 bases, with 16 bases separating them. Germline V gene sequence: CDR1 MNHNS, CDR2 SASEGT. This CDR3 spans 15 amino acids. The CDR3 is CASIGWRGPNSPLHF. DNA for the CDR3: TGTGCCAGCATTGGGTGGCGGGGACCTAATTCACCCCTCCACTTT.

The sample holds a few counts of this clone. The CDR3, as DNA: TGTGCCAGCAGTGCGGGTAGCATACAGCCCCAGCATTTT. Translating it yields CASSAGSIQPQHF. This chain connects TRBV27 to TRBJ1-5, with unresolved D. The germline V and J ends were trimmed by 5 bases and 7 bases, with 12 bases remaining between them. This CDR3 has 13 residues. Germline lookup yields CDR1 MNHEY and CDR2 SMNVEV (reference sequence).

This chain joins TRBV28 and TRBJ2-1, with 11 bases fitting TRBD2. The germline gives CDR1 MDHEN, CDR2 SYDVKM. CDR3 length equals 15 residues. The trim removed 3 bases at V and 10 bases at J, leaving 8 bases unmatched. CDR3 DNA sequence: TGTGCCAGCAGTTTCTCGCTAGCGGGAGGTCACGAGCAGTTCTTC. It is translated as CASSFSLAGGHEQFF.

In its sample, this clone was seen once. This chain connects TRBV10-3 to TRBJ2-1; 16 bases line up with TRBD2. The J segment lost 7 bases and the V segment lost 10 bases, leaving 7 bases of the junction unmatched. The length of the CDR3 is 15 residues. Germline V gene data show CDR1 as ENHRY and CDR2 as SYGVKD. The CDR3 DNA sequence: TGTGCCACGGGACTAGCGGGGGGGCCGGGAAATGAGCAGTTCTTC. This gives the protein CATGLAGGPGNEQFF.

This sequence joins TRBV4-1 and TRBJ2-5; 10 nucleotides align to TRBD1. The CDR3 consists of 14 residues. CDR1 is MGHRA and CDR2 is YSYEKL in the germline V gene. Trimming at V came to 3 bases and at J to 5 bases, leaving 3 bases not matched to a gene. Written as DNA, the CDR3 is TGCGCCAGCAGCCAGGGGACAGGGGCTGAGACCCAGTACTTC. Protein sequence: CASSQGTGAETQYF.

This clone was picked up one time. The chain employs TRBV2 and TRBJ2-7, with 7 bases lining up with TRBD1. Germline V gives CDR1 SNHLY, CDR2 FYNNEI. The V segment lost 5 bases and the J segment 3 bases; nucleotides outside the gene matches: 4. The CDR3 is made up of 13 amino acids. This chain's CDR3 is CASSLGQYYEQYF. CDR3 nucleotide sequence: TGTGCCAGCAGTCTGGGACAGTACTACGAGCAGTACTTC.

The chain has TRBV7-9 and TRBJ2-3, with 9 bases identical to TRBD1. After removal of 4 bases from V and 1 base from J, the junction contained 15 bases not matched to a gene. Germline CDR1 reads SEHNR; CDR2 reads FQNEAQ (reference sequence). CDR3 length: 19 residues. The CDR3 protein is CASSSSPGTGFGRTDTQYF. As DNA, the CDR3 is TGTGCCAGCAGCTCGAGTCCCGGGACAGGGTTCGGGCGCACAGATACGCAGTATTTT.